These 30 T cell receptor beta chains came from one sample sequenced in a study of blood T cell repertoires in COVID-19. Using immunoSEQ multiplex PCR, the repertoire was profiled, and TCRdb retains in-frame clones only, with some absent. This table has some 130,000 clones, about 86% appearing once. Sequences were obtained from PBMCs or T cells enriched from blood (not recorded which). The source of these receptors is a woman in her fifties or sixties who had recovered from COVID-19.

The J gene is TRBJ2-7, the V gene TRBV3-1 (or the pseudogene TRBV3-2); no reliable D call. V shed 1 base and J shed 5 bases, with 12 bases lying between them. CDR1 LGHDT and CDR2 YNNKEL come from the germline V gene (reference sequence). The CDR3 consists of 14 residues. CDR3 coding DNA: TGTGCCAGCAGCCAAGTTCCAGGTCTTGACGAGCAGTACTTC. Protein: CASSQVPGLDEQYF.

CDR3 sequence: CASSLRVGEKLFF. The CDR3 DNA is TGTGCCAGCAGCTTGCGAGTCGGGGAAAAACTGTTTTTT. The genes are TRBV5-4 and TRBJ1-4; D gene ambiguous. The V gene lost 1 base and the J gene lost 8 bases, with 9 bases spanning the gap. CDR1 is SGHNT, CDR2 YYREEE, per germline (reference sequence). This CDR3 has 13 residues.

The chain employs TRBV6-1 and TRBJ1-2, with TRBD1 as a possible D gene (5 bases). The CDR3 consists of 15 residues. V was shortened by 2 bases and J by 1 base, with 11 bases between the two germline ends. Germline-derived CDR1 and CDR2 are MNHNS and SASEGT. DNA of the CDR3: TGTGCCAGCAGTGAACCGGGGGGGGGTAACTATGGCTACACCTTC. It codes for CASSEPGGGNYGYTF.

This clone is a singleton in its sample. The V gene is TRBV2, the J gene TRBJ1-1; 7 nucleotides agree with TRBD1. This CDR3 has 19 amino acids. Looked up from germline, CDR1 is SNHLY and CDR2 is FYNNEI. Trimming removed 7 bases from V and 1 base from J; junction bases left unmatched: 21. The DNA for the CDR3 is TGTGCCAGCACCCTCACACTACCATCGCAGGGGGAGACGAACACTGAAGCTTTCTTT. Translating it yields CASTLTLPSQGETNTEAFF.

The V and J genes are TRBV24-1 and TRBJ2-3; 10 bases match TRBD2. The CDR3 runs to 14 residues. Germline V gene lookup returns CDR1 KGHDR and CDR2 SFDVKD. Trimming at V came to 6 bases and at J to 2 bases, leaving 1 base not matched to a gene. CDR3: CATSSGGATDTQYF. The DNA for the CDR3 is TGTGCCACCAGTAGCGGGGGGGCCACAGATACGCAGTATTTT.

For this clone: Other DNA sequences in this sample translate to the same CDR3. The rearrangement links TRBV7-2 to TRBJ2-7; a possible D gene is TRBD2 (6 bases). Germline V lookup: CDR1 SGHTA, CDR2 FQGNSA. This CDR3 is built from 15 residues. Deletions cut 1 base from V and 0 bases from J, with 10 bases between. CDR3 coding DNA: TGTGCCAGCAGCTTAGGTGGGAGGTTCTCCTACGAGCAGTACTTC. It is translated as CASSLGGRFSYEQYF.

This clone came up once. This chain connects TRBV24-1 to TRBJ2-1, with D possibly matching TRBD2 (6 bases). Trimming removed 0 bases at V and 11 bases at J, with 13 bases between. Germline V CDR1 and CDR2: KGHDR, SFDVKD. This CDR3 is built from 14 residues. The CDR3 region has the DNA TGTGCCACCAGTGATTTGGGGACTCCCTATCAGCAGTTCTTC. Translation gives CATSDLGTPYQQFF.

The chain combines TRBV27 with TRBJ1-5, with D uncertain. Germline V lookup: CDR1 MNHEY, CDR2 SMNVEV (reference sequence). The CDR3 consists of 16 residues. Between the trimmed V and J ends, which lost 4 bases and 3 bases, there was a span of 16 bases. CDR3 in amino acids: CASSSLTGQINQPQHF. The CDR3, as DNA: TGTGCCAGCAGTTCCCTTACTGGGCAGATCAATCAGCCCCAGCATTTT.

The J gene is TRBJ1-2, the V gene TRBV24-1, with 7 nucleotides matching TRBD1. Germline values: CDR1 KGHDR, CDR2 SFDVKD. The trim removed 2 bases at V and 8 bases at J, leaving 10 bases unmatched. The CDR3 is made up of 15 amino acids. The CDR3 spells CATSDSQTGFMGYTF. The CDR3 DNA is TGTGCCACCAGTGATTCCCAGACAGGGTTTATGGGCTACACCTTC.

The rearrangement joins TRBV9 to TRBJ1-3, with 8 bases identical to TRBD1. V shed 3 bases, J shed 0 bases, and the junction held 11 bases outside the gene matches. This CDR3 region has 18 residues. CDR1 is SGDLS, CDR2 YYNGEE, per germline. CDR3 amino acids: CASSGFGTGGSSGNTIYF. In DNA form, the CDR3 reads TGTGCCAGCAGCGGATTTGGGACAGGTGGGAGCTCTGGAAACACCATATATTTT.

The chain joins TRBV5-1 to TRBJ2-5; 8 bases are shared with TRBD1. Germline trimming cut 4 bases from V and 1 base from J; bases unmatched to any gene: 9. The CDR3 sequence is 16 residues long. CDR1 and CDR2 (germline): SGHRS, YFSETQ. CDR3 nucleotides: TGCGCCAGCAGCCCGCCGACAGGGGCGAGCCAAGAGACCCAGTACTTC. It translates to CASSPPTGASQETQYF. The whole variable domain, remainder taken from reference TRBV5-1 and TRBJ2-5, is KAGVTQTPRYLIKTRGQQVTLSCSPISGHRSVSWYQQTPGQGLQFLFEYFSETQRNKGNFPGRFSGRQFSNSRSEMNVSTLELGDSALYLCASSPPTGASQETQYFGPGTRLLVL.

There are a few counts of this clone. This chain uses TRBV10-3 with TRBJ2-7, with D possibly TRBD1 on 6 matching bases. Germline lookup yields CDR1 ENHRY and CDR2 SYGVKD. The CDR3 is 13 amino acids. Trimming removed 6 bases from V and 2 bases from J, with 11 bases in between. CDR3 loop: CAIRPPGAYEQYF. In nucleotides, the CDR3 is TGTGCCATCAGGCCTCCAGGGGCCTACGAGCAGTACTTC.

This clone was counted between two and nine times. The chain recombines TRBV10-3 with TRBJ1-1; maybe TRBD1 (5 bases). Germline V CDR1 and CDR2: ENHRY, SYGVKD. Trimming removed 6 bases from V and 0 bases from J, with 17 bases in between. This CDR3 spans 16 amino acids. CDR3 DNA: TGTGCCATCAGGGCCCCGCCGGGACTTATGAACACTGAAGCTTTCTTT. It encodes CAIRAPPGLMNTEAFF.

CDR3 nucleotide sequence: TGTGCCAGCAGCTTCGGGGGGCGTTTAGAGACCCAGTACTTC. This gives the protein CASSFGGRLETQYF. The chain recombines TRBV7-9 with TRBJ2-5, with D tentatively TRBD2 (7 bases). Trimming took 3 bases from V and 4 from J, leaving 12 bases between them. CDR3 length: 14 amino acids. The germline V gene has CDR1 SEHNR and CDR2 FQNEAQ (reference sequence).

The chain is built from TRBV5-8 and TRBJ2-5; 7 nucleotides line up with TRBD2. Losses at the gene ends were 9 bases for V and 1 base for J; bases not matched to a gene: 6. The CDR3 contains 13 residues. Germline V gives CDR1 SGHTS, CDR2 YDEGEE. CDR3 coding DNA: TGTGCCACCAACCTAGCGGTCCAAGAGACCCAGTACTTC. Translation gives CATNLAVQETQYF.

CDR3 coding DNA: TGCGCCAGCAGCTTGGTACAGGGGAGGATGAACACTGAAGCTTTCTTT. As protein: CASSLVQGRMNTEAFF. The chain uses TRBV5-1 and TRBJ1-1; 7 bases line up with TRBD1. The CDR3 runs to 16 residues. Trimming removed 0 bases from V and 0 bases from J; junction bases left unmatched: 5. CDR1 is SGHRS, CDR2 YFSETQ, per germline. The complete variable domain, with remaining parts taken from reference TRBV5-1 and TRBJ1-1, reads KAGVTQTPRYLIKTRGQQVTLSCSPISGHRSVSWYQQTPGQGLQFLFEYFSETQRNKGNFPGRFSGRQFSNSRSEMNVSTLELGDSALYLCASSLVQGRMNTEAFFGQGTRLTVV.

The DNA for the CDR3 is TGTGCCAGTAGTAAGGGGGTTAGTTCCTACGAGCAGTACTTC. This sequence encodes CASSKGVSSYEQYF. This chain joins TRBV19 and TRBJ2-7, with D possibly being TRBD1 (6 bases). CDR3 length: 14 amino acids. The V and J ends lost 4 bases and 1 base respectively, with 11 bases between them. CDR1 LNHDA and CDR2 SQIVND come from the germline V gene (reference sequence).

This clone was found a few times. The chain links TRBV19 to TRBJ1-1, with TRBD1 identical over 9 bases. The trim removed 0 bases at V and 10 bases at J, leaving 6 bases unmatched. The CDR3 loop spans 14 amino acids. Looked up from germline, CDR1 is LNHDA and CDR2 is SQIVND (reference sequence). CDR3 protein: CASSIDAQGAGAFF. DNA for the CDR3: TGTGCCAGTAGTATAGACGCACAGGGGGCGGGAGCTTTCTTT.

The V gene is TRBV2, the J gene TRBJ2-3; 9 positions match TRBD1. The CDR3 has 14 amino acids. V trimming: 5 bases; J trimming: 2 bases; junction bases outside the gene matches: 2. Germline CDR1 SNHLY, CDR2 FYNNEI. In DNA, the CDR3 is TGTGCCAGCAGTTGGACAGGGGCCACAGATACGCAGTATTTT. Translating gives CASSWTGATDTQYF.

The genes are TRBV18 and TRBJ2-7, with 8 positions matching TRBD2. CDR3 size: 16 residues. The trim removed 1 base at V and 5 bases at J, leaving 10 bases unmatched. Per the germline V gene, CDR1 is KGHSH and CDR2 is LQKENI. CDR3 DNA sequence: TGTGCCAGCTCACCACTCCCGGGACTAGTTTCCGACGAGCAGTACTTC. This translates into CASSPLPGLVSDEQYF.

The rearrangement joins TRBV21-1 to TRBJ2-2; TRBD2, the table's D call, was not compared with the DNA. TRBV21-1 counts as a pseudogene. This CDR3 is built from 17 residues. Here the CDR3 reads CASSARRTPGVAGELFF. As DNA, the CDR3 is TGTGCCAGCAGCGCGCGCCGGACACCGGGAGTAGCCGGGGAGCTGTTTTTT.

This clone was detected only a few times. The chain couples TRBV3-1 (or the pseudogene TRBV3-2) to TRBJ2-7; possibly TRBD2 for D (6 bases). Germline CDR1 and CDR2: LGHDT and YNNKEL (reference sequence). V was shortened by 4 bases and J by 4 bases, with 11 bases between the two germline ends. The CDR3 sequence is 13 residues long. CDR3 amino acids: CASSRDFGYEQYF. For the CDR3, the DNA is TGTGCCAGCAGCCGGGACTTTGGGTACGAGCAGTACTTC.

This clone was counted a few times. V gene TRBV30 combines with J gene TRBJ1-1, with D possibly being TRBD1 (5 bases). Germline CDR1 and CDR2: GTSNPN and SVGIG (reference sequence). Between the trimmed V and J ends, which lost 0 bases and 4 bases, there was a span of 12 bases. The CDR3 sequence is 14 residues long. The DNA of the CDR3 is TGTGCCTGGAGTGTGAGTATAAGGGGCACTGAAGCTTTCTTT. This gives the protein CAWSVSIRGTEAFF.

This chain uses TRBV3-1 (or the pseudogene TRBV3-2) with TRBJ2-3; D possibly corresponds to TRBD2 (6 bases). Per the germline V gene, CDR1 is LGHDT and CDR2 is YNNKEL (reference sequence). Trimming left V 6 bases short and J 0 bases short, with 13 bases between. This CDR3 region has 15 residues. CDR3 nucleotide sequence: TGTGCCAGCAGTGAGACTAGTCGAAGCACAGATACGCAGTATTTT. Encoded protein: CASSETSRSTDTQYF.

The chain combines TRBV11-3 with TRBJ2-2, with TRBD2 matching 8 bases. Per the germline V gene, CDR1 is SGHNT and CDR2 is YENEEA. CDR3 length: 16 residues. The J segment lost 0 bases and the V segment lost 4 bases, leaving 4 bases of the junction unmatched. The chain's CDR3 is CASSSIAGTNTGELFF. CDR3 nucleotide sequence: TGTGCCAGCAGCTCGATAGCGGGGACGAACACCGGGGAGCTGTTTTTT.

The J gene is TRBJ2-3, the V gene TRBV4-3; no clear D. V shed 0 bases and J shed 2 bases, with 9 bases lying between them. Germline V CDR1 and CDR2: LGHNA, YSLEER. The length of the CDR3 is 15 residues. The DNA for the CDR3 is TGCGCCAGCAGCCAAGATGGGCAGACCACAGATACGCAGTATTTT. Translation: CASSQDGQTTDTQYF.

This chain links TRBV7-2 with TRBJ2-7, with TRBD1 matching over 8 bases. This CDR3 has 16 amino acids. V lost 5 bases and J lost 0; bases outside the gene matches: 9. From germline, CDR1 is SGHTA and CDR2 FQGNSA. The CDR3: CASSLPGGRSSYEQYF. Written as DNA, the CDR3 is TGTGCCAGCAGCCTACCAGGGGGCCGGAGCTCCTACGAGCAGTACTTC.

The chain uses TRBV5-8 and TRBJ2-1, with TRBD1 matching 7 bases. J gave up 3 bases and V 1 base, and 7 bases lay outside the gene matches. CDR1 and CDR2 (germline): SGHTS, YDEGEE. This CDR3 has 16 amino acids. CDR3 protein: CASSLSATGFYNEQFF. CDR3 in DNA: TGTGCCAGCAGCTTGTCCGCGACAGGGTTCTACAATGAGCAGTTCTTC.

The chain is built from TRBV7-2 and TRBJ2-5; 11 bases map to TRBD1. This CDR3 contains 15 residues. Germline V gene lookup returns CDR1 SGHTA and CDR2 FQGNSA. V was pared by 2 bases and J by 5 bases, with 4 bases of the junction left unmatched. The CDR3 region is CASSLRTGGRETQYF. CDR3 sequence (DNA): TGTGCCAGCAGCTTAAGGACAGGGGGCCGGGAGACCCAGTACTTC.

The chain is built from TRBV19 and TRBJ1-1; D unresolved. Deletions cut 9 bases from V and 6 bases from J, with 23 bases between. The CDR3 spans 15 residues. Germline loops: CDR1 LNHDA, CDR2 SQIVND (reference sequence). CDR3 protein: CASSSLSGKRAEAFF. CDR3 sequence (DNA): TGTGCCAGCTCATCACTATCGGGGAAGAGGGCTGAAGCTTTCTTT.